Presented here are 15 T cell receptor beta chains from one specimen sequenced in a study of glioma-infiltrating T cells. The iRepertoire nested amplicon-rescue multiplex PCR amplified TCR alpha and beta CDR3s from RNA. TCRdb used MiXCR to reprocess the multiplex PCR reads, holding one entry per CDR3 protein. The table shows some 160,000 distinct CDR3 sequences, with around 40% occurring only once. Sample: glioma tissue, nonneoplastic brain tissue, or PBMCs (not recorded which). The receptors originated from a human donor with low-grade glioma or glioblastoma, undergoing nonglioma brain surgery, or in good health (not recorded which).

About this clonotype itself: This may be a read error: a much more frequent sequence differs by one nucleotide. V gene TRBV5-1 combines with J gene TRBJ2-1, with D perhaps TRBD2 (5 bases). CDR3 length: 12 residues. CDR1 is SGHRS and CDR2 is YFSETQ in the germline V gene. The DNA for the CDR3 is TGCACCAGCAGCTCGGCCGGGGATGAGCAGTTCTTC. Its translation is CTSSSAGDEQFF.

Regarding this clonotype: A junction end diverges from the germline sequence, so it may reflect a read error. CDR3 amino acids: CAGSLASRDDGYTF. The CDR3 DNA follows: TGTGCCGGCAGCTTGGCGAGCAGGGATGATGGCTACACCTTC. The rearrangement uses TRBV5-4 and TRBJ1-2, with a possible D match to TRBD1 (5 bases). Germline CDR1 is SGHNT and CDR2 is YYREEE (reference sequence). The CDR3 spans 14 residues.

This clonotype came up once. This may be a read error: a much more frequent sequence differs by one nucleotide. J is TRBJ2-3 and V is TRBV20-1; TRBD2 agrees at 7 bases. The V and J ends lost 3 bases and 3 bases, in that order; junction bases with no gene match: 12. The CDR3 is 16 amino acids. Germline V lookup: CDR1 DFQATT, CDR2 SNEGSKA (reference sequence). The CDR3 DNA follows: TGCAGTGCTAGGATGGTAGAGGGAGGGTCAACAGATACGCAGTATTTT. Translated: CSARMVEGGSTDTQYF.

The chain combines TRBV5-1 with TRBJ2-5; 15 bases agree with TRBD2. After removal of 3 bases from V and 3 bases from J, the junction contained 3 bases not matched to a gene. Germline CDR1 SGHRS, CDR2 YFSETQ. The CDR3 length is 16 residues. CDR3: CASSSGTSGRKETQYF. As DNA, the CDR3 is TGCGCCAGCAGCTCAGGGACTAGCGGGAGGAAAGAGACCCAGTACTTC.

In this sample, this clonotype turned up many times. The chain has TRBV20-1 and TRBJ2-7; no clear D gene. V lost 4 bases and J 9 bases, leaving 19 bases between the germline ends. Germline V gene sequence: CDR1 DFQATT, CDR2 SNEGSKA (reference sequence). CDR3 length: 13 amino acids. Written as DNA, the CDR3 is TGCAGTGCTACCCCGGGCCAACGCAGCGTGCAGTACTTC. Translation gives CSATPGQRSVQYF.

The chain employs TRBV19 and TRBJ2-1; D possibly uses TRBD1 or TRBD2 (5 bases each). V was shortened by 7 bases and J by 4 bases, with 14 bases between the two germline ends. Germline values: CDR1 LNHDA, CDR2 SQIVND (reference sequence). CDR3 length: 14 amino acids. CDR3 coding DNA: TGTGCCAGTAACCCGGGACGAATGTACAATGAGCAGTTCTTC. Protein product: CASNPGRMYNEQFF.

The rearrangement joins TRBV4-1 to TRBJ2-1; D is unresolved. This CDR3 contains 14 residues. Germline CDR1 MGHRA, CDR2 YSYEKL. The V end was cut by 1 base, the J end by 6 bases, with 10 bases between. The CDR3 loop is CASSQADGSNEQFF. In DNA form, the CDR3 reads TGCGCCAGCAGCCAAGCTGATGGGTCCAATGAGCAGTTCTTC.

The J gene is TRBJ2-5, the V gene TRBV20-1; unclear D gene. Germline-derived CDR1 and CDR2 are DFQATT and SNEGSKA (reference sequence). The CDR3 is 13 residues long. V lost 6 bases and J 2 bases, leaving 13 bases between the germline ends. The CDR3 reads CSATGETQETQYF. CDR3 sequence (DNA): TGCAGTGCAACCGGAGAGACACAAGAGACCCAGTACTTC.

With respect to this clonotype: Since a much larger clone is just one base distant, this may be a read error. The rearrangement uses TRBV20-1 and TRBJ2-4; D not certain. Germline CDR1 is DFQATT and CDR2 is SNEGSKA (reference sequence). The CDR3 is 13 residues long. With 4 bases removed from V and 0 bases from J, the gap between germline ends came to 7 bases. In DNA, the CDR3 is TGCAGTGCTATGGCTTTAGCCAAAAACATTCAGTACTTC. As protein: CSAMALAKNIQYF.

This clonotype was detected only once. Compared with germline, one end of the junction differs, possibly owing to a read error. The genes are TRBV28 and TRBJ1-1, with TRBD1 identical over 7 bases. CDR1 and CDR2 (germline): MDHEN, SYDVKM. The CDR3 length is 16 residues. The CDR3 reads CASRPGDSSGNTEALF. CDR3 nucleotides: TGTGCCAGCCGACCGGGGGACAGTTCAGGGAACACTGAAGCTCTCTTT.

The chain joins TRBV2 to TRBJ2-1; D perhaps matches TRBD2 (5 bases). CDR3 length: 14 residues. Germline V lookup: CDR1 SNHLY, CDR2 FYNNEI. V lost 0 bases and J lost 11, with 14 bases in between. The CDR3 spells CASSEALGAMKQFF. The CDR3 coding sequence is TGTGCCAGCAGTGAAGCTTTGGGAGCAATGAAGCAGTTCTTC. The full variable domain, rest sourced from reference TRBV2 and TRBJ2-1, is EPEVTQTPSHQVTQMGQEVILRCVPISNHLYFYWYRQILGQKVEFLVSFYNNEISEKSEIFDDQFSVERPDGSNFTLKIRSTKLEDSAMYFCASSEALGAMKQFFGPGTRLTVL.

This clonotype was seen ten or more times. The CDR3 coding sequence is TGTGCCAGCACCCCTCTTGGGACTGGGGCCAACGTCCTGACTTTC. Its translation: CASTPLGTGANVLTF. The V call is TRBV27, the J call TRBJ2-6; no clear D gene. V was pared by 7 bases and J by 2 bases, with 12 bases between. Germline V gives CDR1 MNHEY, CDR2 SMNVEV (reference sequence). The CDR3 has 15 amino acids.

V usage is TRBV20-1 and J usage is TRBJ2-1; no clear D gene. CDR1 and CDR2 (germline): DFQATT, SNEGSKA (reference sequence). The CDR3 extends over 13 amino acids. Trimming took off 1 base at V and 8 bases at J, with 12 bases between the two ends. DNA for the CDR3: TGCAGTGCTAGAGTTAAGAGCTCCTATGAGCAGTTCTTC. This gives the protein CSARVKSSYEQFF.

This clonotype was counted between two and nine times. A junction boundary mismatches the germline segment, possibly from a read error. The chain uses TRBV19 and TRBJ1-4, with 9 bases matching TRBD1. Germline values: CDR1 LNHDA, CDR2 SQIVND (reference sequence). The length of the CDR3 is 15 residues. Here the CDR3 reads CAGSTGTGNNEKLFF. For the CDR3, the DNA is TGTGCCGGTAGTACCGGGACAGGGAATAATGAAAAACTGTTTTTT. Filled out from reference TRBV19 and TRBJ1-4, the complete variable domain reads DGGITQSPKYLFRKEGQNVTLSCEQNLNHDAMYWYRQDPGQGLRLIYYSQIVNDFQKGDIAEGYSVSREKKESFPLTVTSAQKNPTAFYLCAGSTGTGNNEKLFFGSGTQLSVL.

This clonotype was counted at least ten times. The chain has TRBV20-1 and TRBJ2-7; 9 bases agree with TRBD2. J gave up 5 bases and V 1 base, and 6 bases lay outside the gene matches. Germline V CDR1 and CDR2: DFQATT, SNEGSKA (reference sequence). The CDR3 is 14 amino acids. The CDR3 here is CSARVAGDWNEQYF. CDR3 bases: TGCAGTGCTAGAGTAGCGGGAGACTGGAACGAGCAGTACTTC.